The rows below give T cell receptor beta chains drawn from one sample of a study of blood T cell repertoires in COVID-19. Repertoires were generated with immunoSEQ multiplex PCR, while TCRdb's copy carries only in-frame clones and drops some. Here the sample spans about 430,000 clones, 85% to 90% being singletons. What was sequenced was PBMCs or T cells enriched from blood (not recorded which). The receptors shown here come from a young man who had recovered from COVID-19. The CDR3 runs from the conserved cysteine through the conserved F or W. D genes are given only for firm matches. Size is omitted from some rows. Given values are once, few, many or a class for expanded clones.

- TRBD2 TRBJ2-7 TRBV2 CASRGLAGLSYEQYF
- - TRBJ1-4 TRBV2 CASTDITTNEKLFF
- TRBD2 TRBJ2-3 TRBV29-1 CSVVGLAGGPDTQYF
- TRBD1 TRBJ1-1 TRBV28 CATTGQTHPEAFF
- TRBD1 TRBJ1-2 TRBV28 CASSIYRGQVGYTF
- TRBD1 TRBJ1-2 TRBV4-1 CASSQGAGTGGRGYTF
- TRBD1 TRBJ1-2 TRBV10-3 CAISVGLGQGAFYTF
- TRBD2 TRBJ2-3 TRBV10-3 CATGGLAGGADTQYF
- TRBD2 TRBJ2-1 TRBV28 CASSLNGRGGEQFF
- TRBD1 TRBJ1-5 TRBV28 CATLLQGYSNQPQHF
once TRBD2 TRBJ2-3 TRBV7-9 CASSSGGGTQYF
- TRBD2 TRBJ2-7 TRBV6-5 CASSYGRVVDYEQYF
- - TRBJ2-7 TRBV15 CATSRDPRGEQYF
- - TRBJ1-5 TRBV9 CASSATGSNQPQHF
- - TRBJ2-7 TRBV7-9 CASSTGQTYEQYF
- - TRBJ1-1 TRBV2 CASSETGFAEAFF
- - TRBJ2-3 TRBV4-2 CASSQVFGLLADTQYF
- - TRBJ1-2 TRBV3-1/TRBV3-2 CASSSRDSGYYGYTF
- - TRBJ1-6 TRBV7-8 CASSRTGGSYNSPLHF
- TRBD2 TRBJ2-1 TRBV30 CAWSGEVSGLAEFSYNEQFF
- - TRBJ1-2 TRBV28 CASSSTGTEF
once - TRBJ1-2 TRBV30 CAWSVGEYGYTF
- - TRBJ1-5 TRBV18 CASSTLDPSVGQPQHF
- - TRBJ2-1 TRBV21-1 CASSQGGLYNEQFF
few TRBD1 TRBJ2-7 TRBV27 CASRQTGYYEQYF
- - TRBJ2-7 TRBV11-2 CASSLEITTSYEQYF
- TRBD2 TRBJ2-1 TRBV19 CASSIGLVMVDEQFF
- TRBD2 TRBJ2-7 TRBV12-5 CASGFPVAGGSYEQYF
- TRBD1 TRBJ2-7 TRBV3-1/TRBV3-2 CASSSGQDLRYF